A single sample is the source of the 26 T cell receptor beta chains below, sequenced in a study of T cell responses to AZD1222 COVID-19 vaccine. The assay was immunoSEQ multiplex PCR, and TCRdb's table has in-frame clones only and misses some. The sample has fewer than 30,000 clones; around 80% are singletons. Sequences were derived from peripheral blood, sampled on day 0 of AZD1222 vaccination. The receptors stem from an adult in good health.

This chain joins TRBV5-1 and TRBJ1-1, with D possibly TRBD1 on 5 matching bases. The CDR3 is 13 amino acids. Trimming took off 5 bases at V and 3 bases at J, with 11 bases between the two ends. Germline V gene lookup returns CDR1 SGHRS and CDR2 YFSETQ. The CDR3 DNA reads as TGCGCCAGCAGTGCAGGGTGGGACACTGAAGCTTTCTTT. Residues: CASSAGWDTEAFF.

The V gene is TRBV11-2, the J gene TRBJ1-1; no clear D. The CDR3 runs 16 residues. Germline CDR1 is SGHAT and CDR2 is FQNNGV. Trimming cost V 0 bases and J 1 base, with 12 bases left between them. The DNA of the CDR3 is TGTGCCAGCAGCTTAGAAGGTCGGTTAGGGAACACTGAAGCTTTCTTT. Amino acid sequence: CASSLEGRLGNTEAFF.

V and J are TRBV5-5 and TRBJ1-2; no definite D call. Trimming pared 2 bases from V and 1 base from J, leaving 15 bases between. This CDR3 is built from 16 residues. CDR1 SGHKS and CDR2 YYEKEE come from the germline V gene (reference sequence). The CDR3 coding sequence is TGTGCCAGCAGCTTAAGATTGTCGGGCGGTAACTATGGCTACACCTTC. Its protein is CASSLRLSGGNYGYTF.

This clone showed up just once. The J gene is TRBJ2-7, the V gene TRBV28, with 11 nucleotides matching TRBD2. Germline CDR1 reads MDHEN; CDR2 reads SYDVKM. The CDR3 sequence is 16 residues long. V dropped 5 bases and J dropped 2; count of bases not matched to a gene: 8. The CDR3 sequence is CASSGIAGGPAYEQYV. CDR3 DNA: TGTGCCAGCAGTGGAATAGCGGGAGGGCCGGCCTACGAGCAGTACGTC.

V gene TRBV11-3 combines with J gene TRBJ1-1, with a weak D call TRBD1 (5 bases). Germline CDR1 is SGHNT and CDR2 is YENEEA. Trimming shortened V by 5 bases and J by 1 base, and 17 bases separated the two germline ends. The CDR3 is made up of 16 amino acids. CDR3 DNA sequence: TGTGCCAGCAGCGTGGAGGGGCGGACGGGGAACACTGAAGCTTTCTTT. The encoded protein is CASSVEGRTGNTEAFF.

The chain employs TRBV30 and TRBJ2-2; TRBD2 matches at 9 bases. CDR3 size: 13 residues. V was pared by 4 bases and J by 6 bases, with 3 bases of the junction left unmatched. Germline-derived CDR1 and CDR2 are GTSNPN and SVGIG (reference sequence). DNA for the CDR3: TGTGCCTGGAAGCGGACTAGCGCCGGGGAGCTGTTTTTT. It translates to CAWKRTSAGELFF. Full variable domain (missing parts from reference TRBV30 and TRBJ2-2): SQTIHQWPATLVQPVGSPLSLECTVEGTSNPNLYWYRQAAGRGLQLLFYSVGIGQISSEVPQNLSASRPQDRQFILSSKKLLLSDSGFYLCAWKRTSAGELFFGEGSRLTVL.

CDR3 sequence: CASSNLLGRVYGYTF. CDR3 in DNA: TGTGCCAGCAGCAACCTTTTGGGTAGGGTCTATGGCTACACCTTC. This chain uses TRBV2 with TRBJ1-2; D gene unclear. Looked up from germline, CDR1 is SNHLY and CDR2 is FYNNEI. The CDR3 covers 15 residues. Trimming removed 6 bases at V and 4 bases at J, with 18 bases between. The whole variable domain, filled in from reference TRBV2 and TRBJ1-2, reads EPEVTQTPSHQVTQMGQEVILRCVPISNHLYFYWYRQILGQKVEFLVSFYNNEISEKSEIFDDQFSVERPDGSNFTLKIRSTKLEDSAMYFCASSNLLGRVYGYTFGSGTRLTVV.

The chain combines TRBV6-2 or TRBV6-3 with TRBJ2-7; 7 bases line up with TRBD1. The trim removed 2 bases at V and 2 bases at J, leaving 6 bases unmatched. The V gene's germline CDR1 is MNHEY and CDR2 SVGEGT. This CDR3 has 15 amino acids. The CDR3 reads CASSYATGIPYEQYV. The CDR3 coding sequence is TGTGCCAGCAGTTACGCGACAGGGATACCCTACGAGCAGTACGTC.

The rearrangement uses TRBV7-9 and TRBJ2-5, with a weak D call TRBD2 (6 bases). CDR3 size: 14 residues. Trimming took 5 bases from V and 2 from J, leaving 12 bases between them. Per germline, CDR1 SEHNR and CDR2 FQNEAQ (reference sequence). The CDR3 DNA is TGTGCCAGCAGCCCCGGGGCGGGGCAAGAGACCCAGTACTTC. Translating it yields CASSPGAGQETQYF.

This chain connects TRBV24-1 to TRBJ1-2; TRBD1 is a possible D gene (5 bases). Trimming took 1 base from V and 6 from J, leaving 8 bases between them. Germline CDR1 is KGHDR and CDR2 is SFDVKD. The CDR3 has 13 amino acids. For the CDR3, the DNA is TGTGCCACCAGTGATTTTGTAGGGGATGGCTACACCTTC. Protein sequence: CATSDFVGDGYTF.

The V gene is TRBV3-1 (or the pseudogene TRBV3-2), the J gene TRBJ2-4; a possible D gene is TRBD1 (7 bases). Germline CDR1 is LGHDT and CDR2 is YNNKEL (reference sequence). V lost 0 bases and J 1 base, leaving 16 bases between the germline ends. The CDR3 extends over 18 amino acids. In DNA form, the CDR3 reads TGTGCCAGCAGCCAAGATGGAGGAGGGGGCTTTGCCAAAAACATTCAGTACTTC. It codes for CASSQDGGGGFAKNIQYF.

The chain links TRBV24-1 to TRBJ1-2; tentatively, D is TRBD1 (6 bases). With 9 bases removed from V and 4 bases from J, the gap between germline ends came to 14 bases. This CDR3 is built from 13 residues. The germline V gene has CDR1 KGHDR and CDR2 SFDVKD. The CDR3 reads CATFNRDLYGYTF. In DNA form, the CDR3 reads TGTGCCACCTTCAACAGGGATCTCTATGGCTACACCTTC.

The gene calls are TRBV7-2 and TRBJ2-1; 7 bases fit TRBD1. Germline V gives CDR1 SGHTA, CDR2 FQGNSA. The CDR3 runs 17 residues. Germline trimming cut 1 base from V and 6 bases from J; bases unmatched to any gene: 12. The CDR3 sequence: CASSLGVGAGGRNEQFF. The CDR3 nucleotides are TGTGCCAGCAGCTTAGGGGTGGGGGCAGGGGGACGCAATGAGCAGTTCTTC.

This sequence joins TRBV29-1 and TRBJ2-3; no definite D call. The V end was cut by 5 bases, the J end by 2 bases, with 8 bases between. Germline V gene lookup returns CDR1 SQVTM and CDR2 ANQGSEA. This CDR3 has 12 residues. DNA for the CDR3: TGCAGCGTTAGAGAGGCCACAGATACGCAGTATTTT. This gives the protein CSVREATDTQYF.

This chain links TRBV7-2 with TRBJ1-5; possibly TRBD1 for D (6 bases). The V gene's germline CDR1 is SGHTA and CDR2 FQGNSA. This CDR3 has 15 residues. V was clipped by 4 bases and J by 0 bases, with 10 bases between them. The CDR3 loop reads CASSSGHSSNQPQHF. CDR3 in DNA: TGTGCCAGCAGCTCGGGACACTCTAGCAATCAGCCCCAGCATTTT.

The CDR3 bases are TGCGCCAGCAGCTTGGAAGGGGAGGCCATTCAGTACTTC. Amino acid sequence: CASSLEGEAIQYF. J is TRBJ2-4 and V is TRBV5-1; weak D call: TRBD2 (6 bases). The CDR3 has 13 amino acids. Trimming removed 0 bases from V and 9 bases from J, with 10 bases in between. Looked up from germline, CDR1 is SGHRS and CDR2 is YFSETQ. Variable domain in full (rest from reference TRBV5-1 and TRBJ2-4): KAGVTQTPRYLIKTRGQQVTLSCSPISGHRSVSWYQQTPGQGLQFLFEYFSETQRNKGNFPGRFSGRQFSNSRSEMNVSTLELGDSALYLCASSLEGEAIQYFGAGTRLSVL.

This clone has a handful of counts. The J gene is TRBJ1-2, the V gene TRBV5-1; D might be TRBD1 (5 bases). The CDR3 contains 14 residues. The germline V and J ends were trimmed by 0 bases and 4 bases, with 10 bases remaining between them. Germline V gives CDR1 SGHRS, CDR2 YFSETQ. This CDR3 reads CASSLEKGSYGYTF. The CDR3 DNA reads TGCGCCAGCAGCTTGGAAAAGGGGTCCTATGGCTACACCTTC.

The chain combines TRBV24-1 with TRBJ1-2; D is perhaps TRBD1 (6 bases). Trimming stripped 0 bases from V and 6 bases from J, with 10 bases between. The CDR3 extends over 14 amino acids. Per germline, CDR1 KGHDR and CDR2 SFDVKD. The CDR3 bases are TGTGCCACCAGTGATTTGTACAGGACAGATGGCTACACCTTC. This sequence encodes CATSDLYRTDGYTF.

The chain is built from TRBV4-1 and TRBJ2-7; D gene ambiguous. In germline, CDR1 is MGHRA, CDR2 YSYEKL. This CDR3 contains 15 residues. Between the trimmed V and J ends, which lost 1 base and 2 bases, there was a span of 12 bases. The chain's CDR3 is CASSQGGSTPYEQYF. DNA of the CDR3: TGCGCCAGCAGCCAAGGAGGTAGCACACCCTACGAGCAGTACTTC.

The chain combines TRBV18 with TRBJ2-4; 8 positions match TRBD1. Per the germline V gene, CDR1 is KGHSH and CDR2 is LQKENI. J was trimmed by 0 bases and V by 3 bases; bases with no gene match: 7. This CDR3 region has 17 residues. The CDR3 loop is CASSPLGQGKAKNIQYF. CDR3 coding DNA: TGTGCCAGCTCACCTCTAGGACAGGGTAAAGCCAAAAACATTCAGTACTTC.

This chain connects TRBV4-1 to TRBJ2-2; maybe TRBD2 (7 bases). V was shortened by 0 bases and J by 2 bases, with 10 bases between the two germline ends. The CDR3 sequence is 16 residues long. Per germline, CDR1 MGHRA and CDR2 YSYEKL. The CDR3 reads CASSQDPGGNTGELFF. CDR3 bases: TGCGCCAGCAGCCAAGATCCGGGGGGCAACACCGGGGAGCTGTTTTTT.

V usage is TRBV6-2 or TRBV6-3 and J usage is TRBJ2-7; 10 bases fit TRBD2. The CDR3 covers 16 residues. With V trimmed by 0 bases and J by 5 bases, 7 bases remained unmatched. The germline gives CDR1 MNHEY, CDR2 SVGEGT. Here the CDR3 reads CASSYSASGSPDEQYV. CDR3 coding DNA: TGTGCCAGCAGTTACTCGGCTAGCGGGAGTCCCGACGAGCAGTACGTC.

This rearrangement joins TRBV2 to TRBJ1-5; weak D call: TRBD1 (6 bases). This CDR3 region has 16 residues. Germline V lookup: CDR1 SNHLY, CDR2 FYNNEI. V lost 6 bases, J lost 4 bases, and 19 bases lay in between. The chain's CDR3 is CASREQGSGLNQPQHF. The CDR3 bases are TGTGCCAGCAGAGAACAGGGAAGTGGGTTGAATCAGCCCCAGCATTTT.

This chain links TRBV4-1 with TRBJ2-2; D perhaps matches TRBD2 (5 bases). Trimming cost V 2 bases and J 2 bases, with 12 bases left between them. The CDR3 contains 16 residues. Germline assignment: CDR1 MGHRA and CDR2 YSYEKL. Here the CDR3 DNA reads TGCGCCAGCAGCCAAAGGACTTTCCCAAACACCGGGGAGCTGTTTTTT. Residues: CASSQRTFPNTGELFF.

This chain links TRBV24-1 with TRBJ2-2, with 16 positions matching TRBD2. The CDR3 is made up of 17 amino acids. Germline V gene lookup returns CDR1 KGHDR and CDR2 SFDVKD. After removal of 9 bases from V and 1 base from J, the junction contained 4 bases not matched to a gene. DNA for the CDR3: TGTGCCACCGGGACTAGCGGGGGGGCCGGGAACACCGGGGAGCTGTTTTTT. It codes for CATGTSGGAGNTGELFF.

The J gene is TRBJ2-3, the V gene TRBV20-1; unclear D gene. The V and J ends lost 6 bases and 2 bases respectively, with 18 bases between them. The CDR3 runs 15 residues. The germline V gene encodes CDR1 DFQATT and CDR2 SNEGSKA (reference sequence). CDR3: CSASDSRQPTDTQYF. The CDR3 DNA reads TGCAGTGCCAGTGACTCAAGGCAGCCCACAGATACGCAGTATTTT.